This is a list of T cell receptor beta chains from one sample in a study of prognosis after radiotherapy for stage I lung cancer. MiXCR, run by TCRdb on the multiplex PCR reads, gives a single entry per CDR3 protein. The sample contains some 13,000 distinct CDR3 sequences, about 46% of which appear only once. Sequencing was performed on PBMCs, taken before or after stereotactic body radiation therapy (not recorded which). The origin of the receptors is a donor aged 50 or older with non-small cell lung cancer. The CDR3 runs from the conserved cysteine through the conserved F or W. The D gene is left open where the match is weak. Not every row has a clone size; where given, it reads once, few, many or a size class.

CDR3 DNA: TGCGCCAGCAGCTTGATTGCCCAGGGGGCCTACGAGCAGTACTTC; CDR3 protein: CASSLIAQGAYEQYF; V gene: TRBV5-1; clone size: .; J gene: TRBJ2-7; D gene: TRBD1
CDR3 DNA: TGTGCCAGCAGCCCCGTCGGCCTCTATGGCTACACCTTC; CDR3 protein: CASSPVGLYGYTF; V gene: TRBV14; clone size: .; J gene: TRBJ1-2; D gene: .
CDR3 DNA: TGCGCCAGCAGCCTCGACCTCGGGGGGTATGAGCAGTTCTTC; CDR3 protein: CASSLDLGGYEQFF; V gene: TRBV5-1; clone size: medium-sized; J gene: TRBJ2-1; D gene: TRBD2
CDR3 DNA: TGTGCCAGCAGACCGGGTGGCGGGAGAGCAGAGACCCAGTACTTC; CDR3 protein: CASRPGGGRAETQYF; V gene: TRBV6-2/TRBV6-3; clone size: many; J gene: TRBJ2-5; D gene: TRBD2
CDR3 DNA: TGTGCCAGTAGTATAGACGGACTAGCGCTCGAGCAGTACTTC; CDR3 protein: CASSIDGLALEQYF; V gene: TRBV19; clone size: many; J gene: TRBJ2-7; D gene: TRBD2
CDR3 DNA: TGTGCCAGCAGTGCGGGGGGCCGCTACTTCACAGATACGCAGTATTTT; CDR3 protein: CASSAGGRYFTDTQYF; V gene: TRBV13; clone size: many; J gene: TRBJ2-3; D gene: TRBD2
CDR3 DNA: TGTGCCAGTAGTAAGACCAGCGGGGGGGGTCGTTACAATGAGCAGTTCTTC; CDR3 protein: CASSKTSGGGRYNEQFF; V gene: TRBV19; clone size: .; J gene: TRBJ2-1; D gene: TRBD2
CDR3 DNA: TGTGCCAGCAGTTTATGGTCCGTAGGGGAGAAATACTTC; CDR3 protein: CASSLWSVGEKYF; V gene: TRBV27; clone size: medium-sized; J gene: TRBJ2-7; D gene: .
CDR3 DNA: TGTGCCAGCAGCCAAGCTCTGGGAGGGGGCGCTTCCTACGAGCAGTACTTC; CDR3 protein: CASSQALGGGASYEQYF; V gene: TRBV3-1; clone size: many; J gene: TRBJ2-7; D gene: .
CDR3 DNA: TGCAGCGTTGCTATCCAGCGGGATAGCTACGAGCAGTACTTC; CDR3 protein: CSVAIQRDSYEQYF; V gene: TRBV29-1; clone size: many; J gene: TRBJ2-7; D gene: TRBD2
CDR3 DNA: TGTGCCAGCAGCTCTCCTAGCGGGAGCAATGAGCAGTTCTTC; CDR3 protein: CASSSPSGSNEQFF; V gene: TRBV5-4; clone size: many; J gene: TRBJ2-1; D gene: TRBD2
CDR3 DNA: TGTGCCAGCAGTGAGTGGTCTCACGTCGAGCAGTACTTC; CDR3 protein: CASSEWSHVEQYF; V gene: TRBV2; clone size: medium-sized; J gene: TRBJ2-7; D gene: .
CDR3 DNA: TGTGCCAGTCCTCTATCGGTGGGTCTCTACGAGCAGTACTTC; CDR3 protein: CASPLSVGLYEQYF; V gene: TRBV19; clone size: .; J gene: TRBJ2-7; D gene: .
CDR3 DNA: TGTGCCAGCAGCGTAGGACAGGCTAACAATGAGCAGTTCTTC; CDR3 protein: CASSVGQANNEQFF; V gene: TRBV7-2; clone size: .; J gene: TRBJ2-1; D gene: TRBD1
CDR3 DNA: TGTGCCAGCAGCTTAGGGCGGCGGGGCGGTTACGAGCAGTACTTC; CDR3 protein: CASSLGRRGGYEQYF; V gene: TRBV7-8; clone size: medium-sized; J gene: TRBJ2-7; D gene: .
CDR3 DNA: TGCAGTGCTACGGGACTCGCAAATGGATTTACCACCTCCCAGCAGTACTTC; CDR3 protein: CSATGLANGFTTSQQYF; V gene: TRBV20-1; clone size: once; J gene: TRBJ2-7; D gene: .
CDR3 DNA: TGTGCCAGCAGCCCAACAGGGTACAATGAGCAGTTCTTC; CDR3 protein: CASSPTGYNEQFF; V gene: TRBV7-9; clone size: medium-sized; J gene: TRBJ2-1; D gene: .
CDR3 DNA: TGCGCCAGCAGCTGGTGGGGGGGGGTGAACACTGAAGCTTTCTTT; CDR3 protein: CASSWWGGVNTEAFF; V gene: TRBV5-1; clone size: many; J gene: TRBJ1-1; D gene: .
CDR3 DNA: TGTGCCAGCAGTGTCCGGAGGGGCACGAACACCGGGGAGCTGTTTTTT; CDR3 protein: CASSVRRGTNTGELFF; V gene: TRBV6-4; clone size: medium-sized; J gene: TRBJ2-2; D gene: .
CDR3 DNA: TGCAGTGCTAGAGATTCAGGGGTCTTGGATTCACCCCTCCACTTT; CDR3 protein: CSARDSGVLDSPLHF; V gene: TRBV20-1; clone size: few; J gene: TRBJ1-6; D gene: .
CDR3 DNA: TGTGCCAGCAGTTTGCCTTTGAACACTGAAGCTTTCTTT; CDR3 protein: CASSLPLNTEAFF; V gene: TRBV28; clone size: many; J gene: TRBJ1-1; D gene: .
CDR3 DNA: TGTGCCAGCACTCAAAAGGGAGGGGGCAGAGCTTTCTTT; CDR3 protein: CASTQKGGGRAFF; V gene: TRBV11-3; clone size: many; J gene: TRBJ1-1; D gene: TRBD1
CDR3 DNA: TGTGCCAGCAAGGTTGGGATGTTAGCTTTCTTT; CDR3 protein: CASKVGMLAFF; V gene: TRBV28; clone size: medium-sized; J gene: TRBJ1-1; D gene: .
CDR3 DNA: TGCAGTGCTAGCGAAAGCCAAGAGACCCAGTACTTC; CDR3 protein: CSASESQETQYF; V gene: TRBV20-1; clone size: many; J gene: TRBJ2-5; D gene: .
CDR3 DNA: TGTGCCAGCAGCTTATGGGGTGGCAATGAAAAACTGTTTTTT; CDR3 protein: CASSLWGGNEKLFF; V gene: TRBV11-2; clone size: medium-sized; J gene: TRBJ1-4; D gene: .
CDR3 DNA: TGCAGCGTTTGTAGGGGGCGGGCAGATACGCAGTATTTT; CDR3 protein: CSVCRGRADTQYF; V gene: TRBV29-1; clone size: many; J gene: TRBJ2-3; D gene: TRBD1
CDR3 DNA: TGTGCTAGTGGTTTGGCCTCTAGCGGGAGTAACACCGGGGAGCTGTTTTTT; CDR3 protein: CASGLASSGSNTGELFF; V gene: TRBV12-5; clone size: once; J gene: TRBJ2-2; D gene: TRBD2
CDR3 DNA: TGTGCCAGTAGCCCTAGCGGGAGAGTCTACAATGAGCAGTTCTTC; CDR3 protein: CASSPSGRVYNEQFF; V gene: TRBV19; clone size: medium-sized; J gene: TRBJ2-1; D gene: TRBD2
CDR3 DNA: TGCAGCGTTCTTAGCGGAGGAGGGCCGGGAGTGGATACGCAGTATTTT; CDR3 protein: CSVLSGGGPGVDTQYF; V gene: TRBV29-1; clone size: medium-sized; J gene: TRBJ2-3; D gene: .
CDR3 DNA: TGTGCCAGCAATCAACAGGGGACGACCTATGGCTACACCTTC; CDR3 protein: CASNQQGTTYGYTF; V gene: TRBV6-1; clone size: many; J gene: TRBJ1-2; D gene: TRBD1
CDR3 DNA: TGTGCCAGCAGCCCAAGCCAAAACAATCAGCCCCAGCATTTT; CDR3 protein: CASSPSQNNQPQHF; V gene: TRBV3-1; clone size: .; J gene: TRBJ1-5; D gene: .
CDR3 DNA: TGCAGTGCTATCCTAGCGGGAGGGGCCTACGAGCAGTACTTC; CDR3 protein: CSAILAGGAYEQYF; V gene: TRBV20-1; clone size: medium-sized; J gene: TRBJ2-7; D gene: TRBD2
CDR3 DNA: TGTGCCAGTGGGTCAGGGGTTGGTGGGGAGACCCAGTACTTC; CDR3 protein: CASGSGVGGETQYF; V gene: TRBV19; clone size: many; J gene: TRBJ2-5; D gene: .
CDR3 DNA: TGTGCCGTCAAGACAGGGTTAGAGTACGAGCAGTACTTC; CDR3 protein: CAVKTGLEYEQYF; V gene: TRBV28; clone size: medium-sized; J gene: TRBJ2-7; D gene: TRBD1
CDR3 DNA: TGTGCCAGCAGCCAAGGAGCGGGAGGGCTGGATGAGCAGTTCTTC; CDR3 protein: CASSQGAGGLDEQFF; V gene: TRBV3-1; clone size: many; J gene: TRBJ2-1; D gene: TRBD2
CDR3 DNA: TGCAGTGCTATATCAAAGCCCGATGGGGAGCAGTACTTC; CDR3 protein: CSAISKPDGEQYF; V gene: TRBV20-1; clone size: .; J gene: TRBJ2-7; D gene: .
CDR3 DNA: TGCAGTGCTAGAGACCCGCTAGCGGGATGCACCGGGGAGCTGTTCTTT; CDR3 protein: CSARDPLAGCTGELFF; V gene: TRBV20-1; clone size: .; J gene: TRBJ2-2; D gene: TRBD2
CDR3 DNA: TGTGCCAGCAGCTTAGGACAGGTGAATTCACCCCTCCACTTT; CDR3 protein: CASSLGQVNSPLHF; V gene: TRBV7-3; clone size: medium-sized; J gene: TRBJ1-6; D gene: TRBD1
CDR3 DNA: TGTGCCAGCAGCCAAGGGTTGGGCAGCAATCAGCCCCAGCATTTT; CDR3 protein: CASSQGLGSNQPQHF; V gene: TRBV3-1; clone size: many; J gene: TRBJ1-5; D gene: .
CDR3 DNA: TGTGTCAGTAGTAGGGACAGGGGGCGAGATACGCAGTATTTT; CDR3 protein: CVSSRDRGRDTQYF; V gene: TRBV19; clone size: .; J gene: TRBJ2-3; D gene: TRBD1
CDR3 DNA: TGTGCCTGGCGGGCTTTGGGGGAGACTGAAGCTTTCTTT; CDR3 protein: CAWRALGETEAFF; V gene: TRBV30; clone size: many; J gene: TRBJ1-1; D gene: .
CDR3 DNA: TGTGCCAGCAGCCCGACAGGGGTCGGGGAGCTGTTTTTT; CDR3 protein: CASSPTGVGELFF; V gene: TRBV9; clone size: many; J gene: TRBJ2-2; D gene: TRBD1
CDR3 DNA: TGTGCCAGCAGTTACGAAGCCGGTAATTCACCCCTCCACTTT; CDR3 protein: CASSYEAGNSPLHF; V gene: TRBV6-2/TRBV6-3; clone size: .; J gene: TRBJ1-6; D gene: .
CDR3 DNA: TGTGCCAGCAGCCCTGGACAGGGTAGCTACGAGCAGTACTTC; CDR3 protein: CASSPGQGSYEQYF; V gene: TRBV11-3; clone size: medium-sized; J gene: TRBJ2-7; D gene: TRBD1
CDR3 DNA: TGTGCCAGCAGTCGTAGGGAGACCCAGTACTTC; CDR3 protein: CASSRRETQYF; V gene: TRBV25-1; clone size: many; J gene: TRBJ2-5; D gene: .
CDR3 DNA: TGTGTCAGCAGCGCCTCTTCCGGGACAGGGGAGGGCTTCACCTTC; CDR3 protein: CVSSASSGTGEGFTF; V gene: TRBV11-3; clone size: few; J gene: TRBJ1-2; D gene: TRBD1
CDR3 DNA: TGTGCCAGCTCACCACGTCCAGTGCCGAACACTGAAGCTTTCTTT; CDR3 protein: CASSPRPVPNTEAFF; V gene: TRBV18; clone size: many; J gene: TRBJ1-1; D gene: .
CDR3 DNA: TGTGCCAGCGCAGACAGGGGGAAGTACGAGCAGTACTTC; CDR3 protein: CASADRGKYEQYF; V gene: TRBV2; clone size: .; J gene: TRBJ2-7; D gene: TRBD1
CDR3 DNA: TGTGCCAGCAGCTTACAGGGGATGCGGAACACTGAAGCTTTCTTT; CDR3 protein: CASSLQGMRNTEAFF; V gene: TRBV7-9; clone size: many; J gene: TRBJ1-1; D gene: .